Listed below are T cell receptor beta chains from one sample, sequenced in a study of T-cell reconstitution after alpha-beta-depleted transplantation in children. TCRdb re-called the PCR reads with MiXCR, one entry per CDR3 protein. In the table there are fewer than 250,000 distinct CDR3 sequences, approximately 17% of which are singletons. Sequencing was performed on PBMCs, mostly from graft donor cells, taken 360 days after TCRalphabeta/CD19-depleted stem cell transplant. These receptors all stem from a male patient between 2 and 9 years old who had a stem cell transplant for acute lymphoblastic leukemia, so the T cells may come from the graft donor. Both conserved end residues are part of each CDR3. A D gene is named only where the DNA matches it firmly. Rows may omit the clone size; those that give it use once, few, many or a size class.

CDR3 DNA,CDR3 protein,J gene,V gene,D gene,clone size
TGTGCCAGCAGTCCGGGGACAGGGGCGAACAATCAGCCCCAGCATTTT,CASSPGTGANNQPQHF,TRBJ1-5,TRBV2,TRBD1,few
TGTGCCAGCAGCCAGGGACAGGGTTGGAATTCACCCCTCCACTTT,CASSQGQGWNSPLHF,TRBJ1-6,TRBV14,TRBD1,few
TGTGCCAGCAGCTTGGACAGATCCTCTGGGGCCAACGTCCTGACTTTC,CASSLDRSSGANVLTF,TRBJ2-6,TRBV7-9,NA,few
TGTGCCAGCAGCCGAACCATACTACGGATTCGGATTTCCTACGAGCAGTACTTC,CASSRTILRIRISYEQYF,TRBJ2-7,TRBV7-6,NA,NA
TGTGCCAGCTCGTCACGTCTGCAGGAGGACGAGCAGTACTTC,CASSSRLQEDEQYF,TRBJ2-7,TRBV18,NA,few
TGCAGTGCTAGATCGGGTCGGCAACGCCGTGAGCAGTTCTTC,CSARSGRQRREQFF,TRBJ2-1,TRBV20-1,NA,NA
TGTGCCAGCAGTTTAGCTCACTCTGGAAACACCATATATTTT,CASSLAHSGNTIYF,TRBJ1-3,TRBV12-3/TRBV12-4,NA,many
TGTGCCAGCAGCTGGGACGGCAGCACTGAAGCTTTCTTT,CASSWDGSTEAFF,TRBJ1-1,TRBV7-9,NA,NA
TGTACCAGCAGCTTACGTGGTTTAGGGGCCGTCTCTGGAAACACCATATATTTT,CTSSLRGLGAVSGNTIYF,TRBJ1-3,TRBV7-7,NA,NA
TGTGCCAGCAGCCAGCTCCCCGGGTCGAATTCCTACGAGCAGTACTTC,CASSQLPGSNSYEQYF,TRBJ2-7,TRBV3-1,NA,NA
TGCAGCGTTGAAGTTAGGGCGGGAGCTTTCTTT,CSVEVRAGAFF,TRBJ1-1,TRBV29-1,NA,few
TGTGCCAGCAGCTCGGCAGGGATATTCTACAATGAGCAGTTCTTC,CASSSAGIFYNEQFF,TRBJ2-1,TRBV14,NA,many
TGTGCCACCCAAAAACCGGGCCAGTCCTACGAGCAGTACTTC,CATQKPGQSYEQYF,TRBJ2-7,TRBV19,NA,NA
TGTGCCAGCAGTTTAAAACGGACAGGGCCCTACGAGCAGTACTTC,CASSLKRTGPYEQYF,TRBJ2-7,TRBV12-3/TRBV12-4,TRBD1,many
TGCAGCGTTGACATCTGGACGGAAGGCTCCTACGAGCAGTACTTC,CSVDIWTEGSYEQYF,TRBJ2-7,TRBV29-1,NA,NA
TGTGCCACCAGCGGTACCGGGACAGGGTCCTACGAGCAGTACTTC,CATSGTGTGSYEQYF,TRBJ2-7,TRBV15,TRBD1,few
TGTGCCAGCAGTTTATCAGCTAGCGGGAGGCCGGGAACCGGGGAGCTGTTTTTT,CASSLSASGRPGTGELFF,TRBJ2-2,TRBV28,TRBD2,few
TGTGCCAGCAGCTTCGGGACTAGCGGGGGGCGGGGCATTCAGTACTTC,CASSFGTSGGRGIQYF,TRBJ2-4,TRBV7-2,TRBD2,few
TGTGCCAGCAGAGACGGAACCAATGAGCAGTTCTTC,CASRDGTNEQFF,TRBJ2-1,TRBV3-1,NA,NA
TGTGCCAGCAGCTTCGGCTCGTACACCGGGGAGCTGTTTTTT,CASSFGSYTGELFF,TRBJ2-2,TRBV7-8,NA,many
TGCGCCAGCAGCTTGATCGCGGGGGCGCGGGACGAGCAGTACTTC,CASSLIAGARDEQYF,TRBJ2-7,TRBV5-1,NA,NA
TGTGCCAGCATCTTAGGGGTTGTCAATGAGCAGTTCTTC,CASILGVVNEQFF,TRBJ2-1,TRBV11-3,NA,NA
TGTGCCAGCCGGCAGCGGGAGGTCTCCTACGAGCAGTACTTC,CASRQREVSYEQYF,TRBJ2-7,TRBV12-3/TRBV12-4,TRBD2,few
TGTGCCATCTGCTTAGTCACCCGTGACTATGGCTACACCTTC,CAICLVTRDYGYTF,TRBJ1-2,TRBV10-3,NA,NA
TGCGCCAGCAGCTTGGTTGGAGGTTCCCTAATCTCCTACGAGCAGTACTTC,CASSLVGGSLISYEQYF,TRBJ2-7,TRBV5-1,NA,many
TGTGCCAGCAATGGACAGGGAATCTATAGCAATCAGCCCCAGCATTTT,CASNGQGIYSNQPQHF,TRBJ1-5,TRBV2,TRBD1,few
TGTGCCAGCAGTTTAAGGGGTGCTAACTATGGCTACACCTTC,CASSLRGANYGYTF,TRBJ1-2,TRBV25-1,NA,few
TGTGCCAGCAGCCCCGGGGTAGCGGGGGGCCTCGGGGAGCTGTTTTTT,CASSPGVAGGLGELFF,TRBJ2-2,TRBV5-8,TRBD2,NA
TGTGCCACCAAGACAGGGTCGGACACCGGGGAGCTGTTTTTT,CATKTGSDTGELFF,TRBJ2-2,TRBV27,TRBD1,few
TGCAGTGCCCCCATAGCGGCCGCCACAGATACGCAGTATTTT,CSAPIAAATDTQYF,TRBJ2-3,TRBV20-1,NA,many
TGTGCCACCAGTGCGGGGGCGGGGACCGGGGAGCTGTTTTTT,CATSAGAGTGELFF,TRBJ2-2,TRBV24-1,NA,few
TGCAGCGCCCACTCTGGAAACACCATATATTTT,CSAHSGNTIYF,TRBJ1-3,TRBV29-1,NA,NA
TGCGCCAGCAGCTCCGGACTAGCGGGAGGAAAAGGCTCCTACAATGAGCAGTTCTTC,CASSSGLAGGKGSYNEQFF,TRBJ2-1,TRBV5-1,TRBD2,few
TGTGCCAGCATCCCCGGACAGATCTACGAGCAGTACTTC,CASIPGQIYEQYF,TRBJ2-7,TRBV6-1,NA,many
TGTGCCAGCAGTCAACAACCGGGCTACGAGCAGTACTTC,CASSQQPGYEQYF,TRBJ2-7,TRBV12-3/TRBV12-4,NA,once
TGTGCCAGCAGCTCTACAGGGGGAGGCAATCAGCCCCAGCATTTT,CASSSTGGGNQPQHF,TRBJ1-5,TRBV7-9,TRBD1,NA
TGTGCCAGCAGCTTGGTATCACAGGCTGGTTCACCCCTCCACTTT,CASSLVSQAGSPLHF,TRBJ1-6,TRBV5-5,NA,few
TGTGCCACCAGTGGAGAGTTAGGCGGCGGGGAATACAATGAGCAGTTCTTC,CATSGELGGGEYNEQFF,TRBJ2-1,TRBV24-1,NA,few
TGCGCCAGCAGCTTGGCCGGACTAGCGGGGATGTACGAGCAGTACTTC,CASSLAGLAGMYEQYF,TRBJ2-7,TRBV5-1,TRBD2,few
TGTGCCAGCAGTCGACAGGGTATCTTCCAAGAGACCCAGTACTTC,CASSRQGIFQETQYF,TRBJ2-5,TRBV6-1,TRBD1,NA
TGTGCCAGCAGCGAAAACGGGGATTCTTATGGCTACACCTTC,CASSENGDSYGYTF,TRBJ1-2,TRBV7-9,NA,NA